The 15 T cell receptor beta chains given below trace back to one sample, sequenced in a study of regulatory T cells in long-lasting Graves disease. The authors built TCR beta libraries using iRepertoire HTBI primers and Arm-PCR of CDR3 regions. TCRdb fed the multiplex PCR reads into MiXCR, producing one record per CDR3 protein. Of 500,000 to 800,000 distinct CDR3 sequences in the sample, about 32% were seen once. Time point meaning: persistent/refractory GD, antithyroid drugs over 5 years with positive TRAb. Preparation of the TCR library used RNA extracted from PBMCs. The sequenced sample was peripheral blood mononuclear cells (PBMCs), obtained when the disease was refractory, from a patient treated with antithyroid drugs. Receptors originate from a female donor with Graves disease.

This clonotype was observed a handful of times. The V and J genes are TRBV6-1 and TRBJ1-5; D remains unclear. Trimming left V 2 bases short and J 13 bases short, with 12 bases between. In germline, CDR1 is MNHNS, CDR2 SASEGT. This CDR3 region has 12 residues. CDR3 sequence: CASSETGLAQHF. CDR3 sequence (DNA): TGTGCCAGCAGTGAAACCGGGTTGGCTCAGCATTTT.

This clonotype was counted at least ten times. This chain joins TRBV12-3 or TRBV12-4 and TRBJ1-6, with D uncertain. V lost 6 bases and J lost 2, with 5 bases in between. The CDR3 loop spans 13 amino acids. The CDR3 here is CASRGTYNSPLHF. The DNA for the CDR3 is TGTGCCAGCAGGGGGACCTATAATTCACCCCTCCACTTT.

The chain has TRBV19 and TRBJ2-5; 8 nucleotides agree with TRBD1. J gave up 2 bases and V 5 bases, and 10 bases lay outside the gene matches. Germline CDR1 is LNHDA and CDR2 is SQIVND (reference sequence). The CDR3 consists of 16 residues. The CDR3 DNA is TGTGCCAGTAGTGACCCAGGGGGCGCTGGGCAAGAGACCCAGTACTTC. It translates to CASSDPGGAGQETQYF.

The chain employs TRBV6-2 or TRBV6-3 and TRBJ1-2; TRBD1 might be the D (5 bases). The CDR3 consists of 15 residues. CDR1 is MNHEY, CDR2 SVGEGT, per germline. Trimming took 0 bases from V and 8 from J, leaving 16 bases between them. CDR3 in amino acids: CASSYSTGVTGGYTF. The CDR3 region has the DNA TGTGCCAGCAGTTACTCGACCGGGGTCACAGGCGGCTACACCTTC.

The CDR3 nucleotides read TGTGCCATCAGGGGGGACAGAAAGAACACTGAAGCTTTCTTT. This sequence encodes CAIRGDRKNTEAFF. The rearrangement links TRBV10-3 to TRBJ1-1; TRBD1 agrees at 7 bases. Germline-derived CDR1 and CDR2 are ENHRY and SYGVKD. The CDR3 has 14 amino acids. V dropped 6 bases and J dropped 1; count of bases not matched to a gene: 5.

The chain combines TRBV12-3 or TRBV12-4 with TRBJ1-2; the match to TRBD1 covers 11 bases. V shed 8 bases and J 0 bases; nucleotides not matched to a gene: 11. CDR3 length equals 17 residues. CDR3 in DNA: TGTGCCAGCGGTGCCGGGACAGGGGGTCAAACTAACTATGGCTACACCTTC. Its translation is CASGAGTGGQTNYGYTF.

V usage is TRBV24-1 and J usage is TRBJ2-7; 8 bases align to TRBD1. The germline CDR1 and CDR2 sequences are KGHDR and SFDVKD. Trimming removed 5 bases from V and 2 bases from J; junction bases left unmatched: 4. The CDR3 consists of 14 residues. The CDR3 region is CATSGRDRPYEQYF. For the CDR3, the DNA is TGTGCCACCAGTGGCCGGGACAGGCCCTACGAGCAGTACTTC.

This chain joins TRBV20-1 and TRBJ2-2; 8 positions match TRBD2. Trimming at V came to 5 bases and at J to 2 bases, leaving 10 bases not matched to a gene. The CDR3 is 16 residues long. CDR1 is DFQATT and CDR2 is SNEGSKA in the germline V gene (reference sequence). CDR3 DNA sequence: TGCAGTGCTTCCAAGGGAGCGGGAGTTAACACCGGGGAGCTGTTTTTT. This translates into CSASKGAGVNTGELFF.

This clonotype was detected once. A much bigger clone sits one base away, suggesting this may be a read error. V gene TRBV27 combines with J gene TRBJ2-7, with 8 positions matching TRBD1. CDR1 is MNHEY and CDR2 is SMNVEV in the germline V gene (reference sequence). The CDR3 length is 17 residues. The CDR3 DNA reads TGTGTCAGCAGCCTATGGGTAGGCGGCAGGGGGCGGTACGAGCAGTACTTC. This sequence encodes CVSSLWVGGRGRYEQYF.

The J gene is TRBJ1-2, the V gene TRBV19; 7 positions agree with TRBD1. CDR1 and CDR2 (germline): LNHDA, SQIVND (reference sequence). Trimming took 4 bases from V and 4 from J; bases not matched to a gene: 6. The CDR3 extends over 14 amino acids. The CDR3 reads CASSRRGRGYGYTF. Here the CDR3 DNA reads TGTGCCAGTAGTAGGAGGGGGCGCGGCTATGGCTACACCTTC.

The chain couples TRBV20-1 to TRBJ1-6, with 9 bases aligning to TRBD1. CDR3 length equals 14 residues. Per the germline V gene, CDR1 is DFQATT and CDR2 is SNEGSKA (reference sequence). Trimming at V came to 4 bases and at J to 7 bases, leaving 5 bases not matched to a gene. The CDR3 DNA sequence: TGCAGTGCTATCGGACAGGGGCGGAATTCACCCCTCCACTTT. Amino acids: CSAIGQGRNSPLHF.

The rearrangement links TRBV20-1 to TRBJ1-4; D gene uncertain. Germline values: CDR1 DFQATT, CDR2 SNEGSKA (reference sequence). This CDR3 is 15 amino acids long. V lost 1 base, J lost 4 bases, and 13 bases lay in between. The CDR3 loop is CSARVPTGINEKLFF. The CDR3 coding sequence is TGCAGTGCTAGAGTTCCCACCGGGATTAATGAAAAACTGTTTTTT.

The rearrangement links TRBV27 to TRBJ2-7; TRBD2 might be the D (5 bases). Trimming left V 4 bases short and J 2 bases short, with 12 bases between. The CDR3 is 14 amino acids. Per the germline V gene, CDR1 is MNHEY and CDR2 is SMNVEV (reference sequence). The CDR3 here is CASSSGDLPYEQYF. The DNA of the CDR3 is TGTGCCAGCAGTTCCGGGGATCTCCCCTACGAGCAGTACTTC.

This clonotype was detected a few times. The rearrangement uses TRBV5-5 and TRBJ2-2, with 9 positions matching TRBD2. This CDR3 contains 17 residues. CDR1 SGHKS and CDR2 YYEKEE come from the germline V gene (reference sequence). Trimming removed 6 bases from V and 7 bases from J; junction bases left unmatched: 16. CDR3: CASNLEGVAGAGGELFF. DNA of the CDR3: TGTGCCAGCAACCTGGAAGGGGTAGCGGGAGCGGGCGGGGAGCTGTTTTTT.

This CDR3 is CAWSENTVSNQPQHF. In DNA form, the CDR3 reads TGTGCCTGGAGCGAAAACACCGTTAGCAATCAGCCCCAGCATTTT. The V call is TRBV30, the J call TRBJ1-5; D remains ambiguous. The ends were cut back, 3 bases at V and 0 bases at J, with 12 bases in the middle. Germline CDR1 GTSNPN, CDR2 SVGIG (reference sequence). The CDR3 is 15 amino acids.